This T cell receptor (beta chain) came from a study of T-cell memory formation after mild COVID-19. This CDR3 has 15 amino acids. V was pared by 3 bases and J by 1 base, with 12 bases between. Germline V CDR1 and CDR2: MGHDK, SYGVNS. This clonotype was seen only a few times. Its antigen is undetermined. TCRdb reanalysed the 5' RACE reads using MiXCR and keeps one entry per CDR3 protein. There are 210,000 or so distinct CDR3 sequences in the sample; 15% to 20% occur only once, and 2.4% lies in the top ten. Study-wide results and limits: A second wave expanding day 15 to 37 was CD4+-biased; contracting clones were balanced.

This chain connects TRBV25-1 to TRBJ1-1; no reliable D call. The sample taken for sequencing was PBMCs or a T cell subset sorted from them (not recorded which). The receptor's source is an adult woman who had mild COVID-19 (a few samples of this study predate the infection). Cell type and time point are not known. The DNA for the CDR3 is TGTGCCAGCAGTGACCAAACAGCGACGAACACTGAAGCTTTCTTT. Translating gives CASSDQTATNTEAFF.